The next 4 T cell receptor beta chains were all read from a single sample in a study of tumor and adjacent non-tumor tissue in lung cancer. The library came from three nested PCR rounds adapted from ARM-PCR protocols. TCRdb redid the calling of the multiplex PCR reads with MiXCR, one entry per CDR3 protein. The sample shows about 110,000 distinct CDR3 sequences, around 82% of them seen only once. This sample's RNA came from whole unsorted tissue. Sample: lung tumor tissue. The origin of the receptors is a man aged 65 to 85 with non-small cell lung cancer.

Notes on this clonotype: A read error may be the cause here, since a much bigger clone is one base away. The chain links TRBV28 to TRBJ2-2; weak D call: TRBD1 (5 bases). The length of the CDR3 is 15 residues. CDR1 is MDHEN and CDR2 is SYDVKM in the germline V gene. The V end lost 2 bases, the J end lost 10 bases, and 17 bases lay between the germline ends. The CDR3 region is CASSLDQPGRAELFF. CDR3 coding DNA: TGTGCCAGCAGTTTAGACCAGCCAGGGCGCGCGGAGCTGTTTTTT. The variable domain in full, completed from reference TRBV28 and TRBJ2-2, reads DVKVTQSSRYLVKRTGEKVFLECVQDMDHENMFWYRQDPGLGLRLIYFSYDVKMKEKGDIPEGYSVSREKKERFSLILESASTNQTSMYLCASSLDQPGRAELFFGEGSRLTVL.

With respect to this clonotype: This CDR3 fails to terminate in the conserved phenylalanine or tryptophan, so it likely reflects a read error. The chain carries TRBV29-1 and TRBJ1-2, with no clear D. The V gene's germline CDR1 is SQVTM and CDR2 ANQGSEA. The V and J ends lost 5 bases and 5 bases respectively, with 9 bases between them. This CDR3 is 11 amino acids long. The DNA for the CDR3 is TGCAGCGTTTTTGGGGTGTATGGCTACACCATC. It specifies CSVFGVYGYTI.

As regards this clonotype: One end of the junction fails to match germline, which may point to a read error. This chain connects TRBV6-5 to TRBJ2-3, with D possibly TRBD1 on 5 matching bases. This CDR3 has 16 amino acids. CDR1 MNHEY and CDR2 SVGAGI come from the germline V gene. The CDR3: CAGSYSMGPVTDTQYF. DNA of the CDR3: TGTGCCGGCAGTTACTCTATGGGGCCGGTAACAGATACGCAGTATTTT.

Turning to this clonotype: The junction shows a germline mismatch at one end, possibly a read error. The chain uses TRBV20-1 and TRBJ1-5; no firm D call. The CDR3 is made up of 15 amino acids. Germline-derived CDR1 and CDR2 are DFQATT and SNEGSKA (reference sequence). CDR3 region: CSARGRRESKQPHHF. CDR3 in DNA: TGCAGTGCTAGAGGTCGGAGGGAGAGCAAACAGCCCCACCATTTT.